This TCR beta chain was identified in a study of blood T cells in healthy people across ages. Many counts were recorded for this clonotype. The CDR3 runs 14 residues. Germline V gene data show CDR1 as LGHNA and CDR2 as YSLEER. Germline trimming cut 3 bases from V and 4 bases from J; bases unmatched to any gene: 4. Total RNA amounts of at least 5 micrograms were extracted per sample. Sample-barcoded 5' priming and a J-beta primer mix drove a second PCR of about 6 to 12 cycles. TCRdb reanalysed the 5' RACE reads using MiXCR and keeps one entry per CDR3 protein. The table shows about 540,000 distinct CDR3 sequences, with approximately 25% occurring only once. The same sample was also used in a study of T cells of mothers and their children.

The V and J genes are TRBV4-3 and TRBJ2-7, with 9 nucleotides matching TRBD1. This TCR was recovered from a boy under 18 in good health. The sequenced sample was blood. The CDR3 reads CASSQGQGFYEQYF. CDR3 DNA: TGCGCCAGCAGCCAGGGACAGGGATTTTACGAGCAGTACTTC.